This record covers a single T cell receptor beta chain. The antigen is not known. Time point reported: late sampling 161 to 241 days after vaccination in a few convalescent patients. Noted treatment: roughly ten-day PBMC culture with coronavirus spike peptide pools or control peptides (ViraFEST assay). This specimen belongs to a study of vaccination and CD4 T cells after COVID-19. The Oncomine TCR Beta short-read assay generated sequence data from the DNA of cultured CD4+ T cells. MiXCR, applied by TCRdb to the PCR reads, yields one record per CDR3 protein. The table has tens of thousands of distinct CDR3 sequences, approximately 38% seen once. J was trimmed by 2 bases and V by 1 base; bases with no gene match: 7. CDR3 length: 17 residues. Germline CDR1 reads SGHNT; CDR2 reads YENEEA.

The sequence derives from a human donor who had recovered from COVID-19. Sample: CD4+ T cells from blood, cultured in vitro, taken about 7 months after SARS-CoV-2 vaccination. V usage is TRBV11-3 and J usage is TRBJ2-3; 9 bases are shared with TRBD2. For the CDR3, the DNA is TGTGCCAGCAGCTTAGGAAGGCGGGAGGGGTCCACAGATACGCAGTATTTT. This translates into CASSLGRREGSTDTQYF.